This TCR beta chain was sequenced during a study of cytomegalovirus exposure and HLA in healthy donors. Study-level findings and limits: Earlier findings revealed that most TCR beta V segments proved productive either about 90% or about 30% of the time.

Germline V gene sequence: CDR1 GTSNPN, CDR2 SVGIG (reference sequence). The ends lost 8 bases at V and 14 bases at J; junction bases unmatched: 15. The CDR3 consists of 15 residues. Concerning this clone: The antigen is unknown.

Researchers ran the PCR with 60 Vbeta and 13 Jbeta primers. Using immunoSEQ multiplex PCR, the repertoire was profiled, and TCRdb retains in-frame clones only, with some absent. Among about 110,000 clones, 65% to 90% were seen once, and the ten largest hold less than 2%. Source material: PBMCs. The chain is built from TRBV30 and TRBJ2-1, with TRBD2 matching 16 bases. The TCR originated in a man between 45 and 60 years old in good health and CMV-seronegative. This chain's CDR3 is CAANRGLAGGRDKFF. CDR3 sequence (DNA): TGTGCCGCGAATCGGGGACTAGCGGGGGGGCGGGACAAGTTCTTC.